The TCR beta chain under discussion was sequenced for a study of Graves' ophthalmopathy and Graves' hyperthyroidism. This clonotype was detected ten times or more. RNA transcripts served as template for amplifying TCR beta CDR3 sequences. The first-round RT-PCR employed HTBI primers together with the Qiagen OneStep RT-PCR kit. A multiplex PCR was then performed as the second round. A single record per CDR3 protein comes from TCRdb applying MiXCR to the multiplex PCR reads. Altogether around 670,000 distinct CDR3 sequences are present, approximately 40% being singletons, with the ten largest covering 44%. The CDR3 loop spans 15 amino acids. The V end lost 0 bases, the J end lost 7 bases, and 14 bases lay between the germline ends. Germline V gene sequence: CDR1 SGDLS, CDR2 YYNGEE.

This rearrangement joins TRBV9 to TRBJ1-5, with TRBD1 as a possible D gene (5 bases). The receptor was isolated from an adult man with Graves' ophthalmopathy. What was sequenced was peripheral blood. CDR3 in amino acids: CASSVEGREGQPQHF. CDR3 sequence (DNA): TGTGCCAGCAGCGTAGAAGGCAGGGAAGGACAGCCCCAGCATTTT.